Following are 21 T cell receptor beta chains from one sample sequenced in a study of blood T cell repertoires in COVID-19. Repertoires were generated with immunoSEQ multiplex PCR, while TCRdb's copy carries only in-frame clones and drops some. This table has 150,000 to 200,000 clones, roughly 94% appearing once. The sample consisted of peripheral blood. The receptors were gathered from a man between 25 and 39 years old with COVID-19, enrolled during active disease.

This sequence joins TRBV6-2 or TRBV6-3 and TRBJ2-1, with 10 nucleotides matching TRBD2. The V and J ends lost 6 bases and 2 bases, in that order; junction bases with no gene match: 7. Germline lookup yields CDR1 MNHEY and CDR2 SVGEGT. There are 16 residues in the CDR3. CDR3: CASSRKRGGPYNEQFF. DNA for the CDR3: TGTGCCAGCAGCCGTAAGCGGGGGGGCCCCTACAATGAGCAGTTCTTC.

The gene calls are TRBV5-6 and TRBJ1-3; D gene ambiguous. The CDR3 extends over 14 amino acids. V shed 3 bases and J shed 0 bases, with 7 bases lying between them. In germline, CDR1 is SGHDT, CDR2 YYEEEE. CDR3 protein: CASSSTASGNTIYF. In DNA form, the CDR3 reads TGTGCCAGCAGCTCTACAGCCTCTGGAAACACCATATATTTT.

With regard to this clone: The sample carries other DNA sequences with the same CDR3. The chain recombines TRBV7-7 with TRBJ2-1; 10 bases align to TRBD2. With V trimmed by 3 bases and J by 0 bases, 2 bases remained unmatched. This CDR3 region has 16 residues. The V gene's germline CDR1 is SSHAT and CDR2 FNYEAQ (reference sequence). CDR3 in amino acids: CASSFSGGSSYNEQFF. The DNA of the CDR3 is TGTGCCAGCAGCTTTAGCGGGGGGAGCTCCTACAATGAGCAGTTCTTC.

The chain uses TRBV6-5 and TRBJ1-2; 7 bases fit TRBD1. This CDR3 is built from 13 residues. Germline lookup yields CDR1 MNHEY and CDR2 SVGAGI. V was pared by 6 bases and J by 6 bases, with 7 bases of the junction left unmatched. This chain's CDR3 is CASRATGADGYTF. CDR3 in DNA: TGTGCCAGCAGAGCCACAGGGGCCGATGGCTACACCTTC.

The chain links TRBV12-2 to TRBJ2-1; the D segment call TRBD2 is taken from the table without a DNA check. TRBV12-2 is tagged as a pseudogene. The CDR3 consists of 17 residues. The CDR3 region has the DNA TGTGCAAGTCGCTTCTCGGGGCGCGGGGGGGCTAGGAATGAGCAGTTCTTC. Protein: CASRFSGRGGARNEQFF.

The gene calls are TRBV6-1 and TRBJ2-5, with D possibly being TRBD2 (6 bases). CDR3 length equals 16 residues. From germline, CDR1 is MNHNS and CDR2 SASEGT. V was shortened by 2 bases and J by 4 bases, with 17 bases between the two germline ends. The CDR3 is CASSESVTHGRETQYF. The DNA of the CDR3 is TGTGCCAGCAGTGAAAGCGTGACCCACGGGAGAGAGACCCAGTACTTC.

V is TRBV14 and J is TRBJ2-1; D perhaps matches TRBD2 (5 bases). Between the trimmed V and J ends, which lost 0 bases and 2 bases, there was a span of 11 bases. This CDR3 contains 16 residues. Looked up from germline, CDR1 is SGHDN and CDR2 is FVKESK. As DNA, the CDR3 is TGTGCCAGCAGCCAAGATAGGGCTAGCACCTACAATGAGCAGTTCTTC. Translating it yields CASSQDRASTYNEQFF.

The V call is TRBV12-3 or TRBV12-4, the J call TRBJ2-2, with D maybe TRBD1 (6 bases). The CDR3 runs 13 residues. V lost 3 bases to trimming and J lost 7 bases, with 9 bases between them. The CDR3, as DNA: TGTGCCAGCAGTTTCAGGGGCGGCGGGGAGCTGTTTTTT. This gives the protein CASSFRGGGELFF.

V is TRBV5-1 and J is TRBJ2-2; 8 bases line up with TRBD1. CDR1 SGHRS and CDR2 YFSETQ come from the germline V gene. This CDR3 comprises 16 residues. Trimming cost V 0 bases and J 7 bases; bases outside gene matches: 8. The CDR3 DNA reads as TGCGCCAGCAGCTTGGATAGGACAGGGCGAGGCGGGGAGCTGTTTTTT. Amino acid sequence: CASSLDRTGRGGELFF.

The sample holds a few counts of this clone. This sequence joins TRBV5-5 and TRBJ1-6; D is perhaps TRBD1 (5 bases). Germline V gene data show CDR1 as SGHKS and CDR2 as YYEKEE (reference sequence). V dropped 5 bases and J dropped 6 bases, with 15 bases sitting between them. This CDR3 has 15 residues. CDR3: CASSWGTLGNSPLHF. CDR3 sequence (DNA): TGTGCCAGCAGTTGGGGGACTCTCGGTAATTCACCCCTCCACTTT. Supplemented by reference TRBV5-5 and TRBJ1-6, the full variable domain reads DAGVTQSPTHLIKTRGQQVTLRCSPISGHKSVSWYQQVLGQGPQFIFQYYEKEERGRGNFPDRFSARQFPNYSSELNVNALLLGDSALYLCASSWGTLGNSPLHFGNGTRLTVT.

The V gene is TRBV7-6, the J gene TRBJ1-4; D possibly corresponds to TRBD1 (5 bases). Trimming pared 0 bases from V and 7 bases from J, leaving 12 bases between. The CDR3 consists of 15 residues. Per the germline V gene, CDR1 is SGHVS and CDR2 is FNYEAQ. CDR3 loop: CASSLAPGYGEKLFF. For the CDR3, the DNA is TGTGCCAGCAGCTTAGCGCCAGGGTATGGTGAAAAACTGTTTTTT.

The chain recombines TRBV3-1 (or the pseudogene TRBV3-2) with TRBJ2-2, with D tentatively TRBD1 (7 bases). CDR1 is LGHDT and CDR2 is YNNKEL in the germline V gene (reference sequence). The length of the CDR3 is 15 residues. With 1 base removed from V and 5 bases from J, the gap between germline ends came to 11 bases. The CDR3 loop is CASSQGSGGTGELFF. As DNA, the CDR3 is TGTGCCAGCAGCCAAGGGTCAGGGGGGACCGGGGAGCTGTTTTTT.

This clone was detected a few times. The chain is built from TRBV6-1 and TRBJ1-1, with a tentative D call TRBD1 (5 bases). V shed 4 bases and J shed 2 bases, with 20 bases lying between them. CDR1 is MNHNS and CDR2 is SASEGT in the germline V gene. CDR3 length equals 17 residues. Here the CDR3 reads CASSALGQGRKNTEAFF. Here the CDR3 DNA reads TGTGCCAGCAGTGCCCTCGGTCAGGGCAGAAAAAACACTGAAGCTTTCTTT.

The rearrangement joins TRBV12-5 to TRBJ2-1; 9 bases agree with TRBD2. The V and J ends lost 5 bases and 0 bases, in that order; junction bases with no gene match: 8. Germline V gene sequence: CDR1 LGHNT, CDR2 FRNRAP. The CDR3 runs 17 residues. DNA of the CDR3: TGTGCTAGTGGTACCAATAGCGGGGGCCTCTCCTACAATGAGCAGTTCTTC. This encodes CASGTNSGGLSYNEQFF.

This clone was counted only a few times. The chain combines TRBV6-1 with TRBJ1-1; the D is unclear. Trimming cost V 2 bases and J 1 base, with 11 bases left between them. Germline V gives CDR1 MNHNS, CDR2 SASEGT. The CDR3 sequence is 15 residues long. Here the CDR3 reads CASSEYAAENTEAFF. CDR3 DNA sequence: TGTGCCAGCAGTGAATATGCGGCCGAGAACACTGAAGCTTTCTTT.

DNA of the CDR3: TGTGCCATCAGTGAGGTCGGGAGCTCCTACGAGCAGTACTTC. This translates into CAISEVGSSYEQYF. This chain connects TRBV10-3 to TRBJ2-7; maybe TRBD2 (6 bases). Germline CDR1 and CDR2: ENHRY and SYGVKD. This CDR3 is 14 amino acids long. The germline V and J ends were trimmed by 2 bases and 0 bases, with 8 bases remaining between them.

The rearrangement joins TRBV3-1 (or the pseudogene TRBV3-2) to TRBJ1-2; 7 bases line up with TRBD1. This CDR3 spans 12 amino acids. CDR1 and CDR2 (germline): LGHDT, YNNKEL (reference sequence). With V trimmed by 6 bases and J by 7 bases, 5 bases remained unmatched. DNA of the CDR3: TGTGCCAGCAGTAGACAGGGCAGTGGCTACACCTTC. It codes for CASSRQGSGYTF.

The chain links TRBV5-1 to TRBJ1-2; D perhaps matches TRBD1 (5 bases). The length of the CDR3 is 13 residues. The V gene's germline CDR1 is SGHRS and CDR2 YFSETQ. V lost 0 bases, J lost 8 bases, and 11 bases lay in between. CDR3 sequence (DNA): TGCGCCAGCAGCTTGGTGGCGGCAGGGGGCTACACCTTC. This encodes CASSLVAAGGYTF.

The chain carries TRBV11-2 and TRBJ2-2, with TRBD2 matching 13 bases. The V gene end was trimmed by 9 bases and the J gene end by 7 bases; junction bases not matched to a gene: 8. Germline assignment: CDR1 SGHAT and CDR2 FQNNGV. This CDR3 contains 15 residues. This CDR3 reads CASRGLAGVGGELFF. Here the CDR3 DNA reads TGTGCCAGTAGAGGACTAGCGGGGGTTGGCGGGGAGCTGTTTTTT.

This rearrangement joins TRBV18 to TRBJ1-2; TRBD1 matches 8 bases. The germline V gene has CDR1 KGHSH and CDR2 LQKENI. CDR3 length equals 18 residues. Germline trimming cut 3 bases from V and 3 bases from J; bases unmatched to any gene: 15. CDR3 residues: CASSPSEQGASFDYGYTF. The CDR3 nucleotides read TGTGCCAGCTCACCTTCTGAGCAGGGGGCTTCGTTCGACTATGGCTACACCTTC.

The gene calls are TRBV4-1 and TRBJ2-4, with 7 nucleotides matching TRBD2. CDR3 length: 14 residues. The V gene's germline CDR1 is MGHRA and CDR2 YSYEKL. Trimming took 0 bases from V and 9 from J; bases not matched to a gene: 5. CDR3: CASSQDGGVGIQYF. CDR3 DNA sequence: TGCGCCAGCAGCCAAGATGGGGGGGTGGGCATTCAGTACTTC.